A selection of T cell receptor beta chains follows, all from one sample in a study of CD8 T cells in ankylosing spondylitis. TCRdb used MiXCR to reprocess the 5' RACE reads, holding one entry per CDR3 protein. This sample carries around 210,000 distinct CDR3 sequences, 8% to 9% of them seen once, and the ten largest clones take more than 4%. Sequencing was done on a sample of blood, either unsorted or a sorted T cell fraction (not recorded which). The receptors here all came from a female donor with ankylosing spondylitis or in good health (not recorded which). Each CDR3 is given with its conserved first and last residue. The order of the fields is D gene, V gene, J gene, clone size, CDR3 DNA, CDR3 protein. The D gene is left open where the match is weak. Part of the rows lack a size; the others show once, few, many or a class for expanded clones.

D gene: TRBD2
V gene: TRBV7-2
J gene: TRBJ2-1
clone size: many
CDR3 DNA: TGTGCCAGCAGCTTAGAGCGGGGCCACTACAATGAGCAGTTCTTC
CDR3 protein: CASSLERGHYNEQFF

D gene: -
V gene: TRBV7-6
J gene: TRBJ2-7
clone size: many
CDR3 DNA: TGTGCCAGCAGCTTAGGTCTATCGACTGGGACCTACGAGCAGTACTTC
CDR3 protein: CASSLGLSTGTYEQYF

D gene: -
V gene: TRBV19
J gene: TRBJ1-2
clone size: many
CDR3 DNA: TGTGCCAGTAGTATTAAGAGGGACTCCTATGGCTACACCTTC
CDR3 protein: CASSIKRDSYGYTF

D gene: TRBD2
V gene: TRBV24-1
J gene: TRBJ2-1
clone size: many
CDR3 DNA: TGTGCCACCAGTGGGGGTAGCCTGGGAGGGACTTACAATGAGCAGTTCTTC
CDR3 protein: CATSGGSLGGTYNEQFF

D gene: TRBD2
V gene: TRBV6-2/TRBV6-3
J gene: TRBJ2-7
clone size: many
CDR3 DNA: TGTGCCAGCAGTTACTCTTACGGACTAGCGGTCGAGCAGTACTTC
CDR3 protein: CASSYSYGLAVEQYF

D gene: -
V gene: TRBV6-1
J gene: TRBJ1-4
clone size: few
CDR3 DNA: TGTGCCAGCAGCTCGGACCGAGGGGAAAAACTGTTTTTT
CDR3 protein: CASSSDRGEKLFF

D gene: -
V gene: TRBV24-1
J gene: TRBJ2-5
clone size: many
CDR3 DNA: TGTGCCACCAGTGACCTGGGGGAGACCCAGTACTTC
CDR3 protein: CATSDLGETQYF

D gene: -
V gene: TRBV5-1
J gene: TRBJ1-1
clone size: many
CDR3 DNA: TGCGCCAGCAGCAGCGAAGGTGGCCACACTGAAGCTTTCTTT
CDR3 protein: CASSSEGGHTEAFF

D gene: -
V gene: TRBV5-1
J gene: TRBJ2-7
clone size: many
CDR3 DNA: TGCGCCAGCAGCTCTGCCCAAGGGGGATCCTACGAGCAGTACTTC
CDR3 protein: CASSSAQGGSYEQYF

D gene: -
V gene: TRBV2
J gene: TRBJ1-2
clone size: few
CDR3 DNA: TGTGCCAGCACGGAGGCTAACTATGGCTACACCTTC
CDR3 protein: CASTEANYGYTF

D gene: TRBD2
V gene: TRBV7-9
J gene: TRBJ2-5
clone size: many
CDR3 DNA: TGTGCCAGCAGCACCCAGGGACTAGCGGGGCAAGAGACCCAGTACTTC
CDR3 protein: CASSTQGLAGQETQYF

D gene: -
V gene: TRBV20-1
J gene: TRBJ1-1
clone size: many
CDR3 DNA: TGCAGTGCTAGAGATTGGGAGACGGTGAACACTGAAGCTTTCTTT
CDR3 protein: CSARDWETVNTEAFF

D gene: -
V gene: TRBV7-2
J gene: TRBJ2-5
clone size: few
CDR3 DNA: TGTGCCAGCAGCTCAGCGGCCCCGTACCAAGAGACCCAGTACTTC
CDR3 protein: CASSSAAPYQETQYF

D gene: TRBD1
V gene: TRBV29-1
J gene: TRBJ2-3
clone size: many
CDR3 DNA: TGCAGCGCTAGGACAGGGGAAGATACGCAGTATTTT
CDR3 protein: CSARTGEDTQYF

D gene: -
V gene: TRBV30
J gene: TRBJ1-3
clone size: -
CDR3 DNA: TGTGCCTGGAGTGTAGGCGGAAACACCATATATTTT
CDR3 protein: CAWSVGGNTIYF

D gene: TRBD2
V gene: TRBV20-1
J gene: TRBJ2-1
clone size: few
CDR3 DNA: TGCAGTGCTAGTAGCGGGGTCGCCGATGAGCAGTTCTTC
CDR3 protein: CSASSGVADEQFF

D gene: TRBD2
V gene: TRBV11-2
J gene: TRBJ2-7
clone size: many
CDR3 DNA: TGTGCCAGCAGCTTTTGGGGGCGGGAGGCCTCCTACGAGCAGTACTTC
CDR3 protein: CASSFWGREASYEQYF

D gene: -
V gene: TRBV6-2/TRBV6-3
J gene: TRBJ2-1
clone size: many
CDR3 DNA: TGTGCCAGCAGCCTGGACTTGTACAATGAGCAGTTCTTC
CDR3 protein: CASSLDLYNEQFF

D gene: -
V gene: TRBV5-1
J gene: TRBJ1-2
clone size: many
CDR3 DNA: TGCGCCAGCAGCCCCGGCGGGACCGGCTATGGCTACACCTTC
CDR3 protein: CASSPGGTGYGYTF

D gene: TRBD2
V gene: TRBV3-1
J gene: TRBJ2-1
clone size: many
CDR3 DNA: TGTGCCAGCAGCCCCCTGGAACTAGCGGGAGTTGAGCAGTTCTTC
CDR3 protein: CASSPLELAGVEQFF

D gene: -
V gene: TRBV10-1
J gene: TRBJ2-2
clone size: -
CDR3 DNA: TGCGCCAGCAGTGAAGGGCCTATGGCGCCCGGGGAGCTGTTTTTT
CDR3 protein: CASSEGPMAPGELFF

D gene: -
V gene: TRBV19
J gene: TRBJ2-2
clone size: many
CDR3 DNA: TGTGCCACGACCCCGGCAGTGAACACCGGGGAGCTGTTTTTT
CDR3 protein: CATTPAVNTGELFF

D gene: TRBD2
V gene: TRBV10-3
J gene: TRBJ2-3
clone size: many
CDR3 DNA: TGTGCCATCAGCGGGACTAGCGGGACTCACGTAGATACGCAGTATTTT
CDR3 protein: CAISGTSGTHVDTQYF

D gene: -
V gene: TRBV6-1
J gene: TRBJ1-2
clone size: -
CDR3 DNA: TGTGCCAGCAGTCGTGAGGGGAGGATAAACTATGGCTACACCTTC
CDR3 protein: CASSREGRINYGYTF

D gene: -
V gene: TRBV2
J gene: TRBJ2-6
clone size: -
CDR3 DNA: TGTGCCAGCAGTAAGGGCTCTGGGGCCAACGTCCTGACTTTC
CDR3 protein: CASSKGSGANVLTF

D gene: -
V gene: TRBV18
J gene: TRBJ1-1
clone size: many
CDR3 DNA: TGTGCCAGCTCACCCACCGACTCGGCGAACACTGAAGCTTTCTTT
CDR3 protein: CASSPTDSANTEAFF

D gene: -
V gene: TRBV20-1
J gene: TRBJ2-1
clone size: many
CDR3 DNA: TGCAGTGCTAGATTTAGCGGACGTATCTCCTACAATGAGCAGTTCTTC
CDR3 protein: CSARFSGRISYNEQFF

D gene: -
V gene: TRBV20-1
J gene: TRBJ2-5
clone size: -
CDR3 DNA: TGCAGTGCTAGGTCGGATGAAGAGACCCAGTACTTC
CDR3 protein: CSARSDEETQYF

D gene: TRBD2
V gene: TRBV5-1
J gene: TRBJ2-7
clone size: many
CDR3 DNA: TGCGCCAGCAGCCACCTGGAGAGCGGGAGAGGTAACGAGCAGTACTTC
CDR3 protein: CASSHLESGRGNEQYF

D gene: -
V gene: TRBV7-6
J gene: TRBJ1-6
clone size: many
CDR3 DNA: TGTGCCAGCAGCTTATGGCCACGCAATTCACCCCTCCACTTT
CDR3 protein: CASSLWPRNSPLHF

D gene: TRBD1
V gene: TRBV7-2
J gene: TRBJ1-3
clone size: -
CDR3 DNA: TGTGCCAGCAGCTTCGACAGGGGGCCTCACACCATATATTTT
CDR3 protein: CASSFDRGPHTIYF

D gene: -
V gene: TRBV5-6
J gene: TRBJ2-1
clone size: many
CDR3 DNA: TGTGCCAGCAGCTCTTTTCGGCGGGGTACCGACAATGAGCAGTTCTTC
CDR3 protein: CASSSFRRGTDNEQFF

D gene: -
V gene: TRBV6-1
J gene: TRBJ1-5
clone size: -
CDR3 DNA: TGTGCCAGCAGCCCCGGCGGCGCGGGCAATCAGCCCCAGCATTTT
CDR3 protein: CASSPGGAGNQPQHF

D gene: TRBD1
V gene: TRBV10-3
J gene: TRBJ2-5
clone size: many
CDR3 DNA: TGTGCCATCAGTGGGGACAGCCAAGAGACCCAGTACTTC
CDR3 protein: CAISGDSQETQYF

D gene: -
V gene: TRBV7-9
J gene: TRBJ1-4
clone size: -
CDR3 DNA: TGTGCCAGCAGCCTTTCCCTTACAGGGAATCGAGAAAAACTGTTTTTT
CDR3 protein: CASSLSLTGNREKLFF

D gene: -
V gene: TRBV20-1
J gene: TRBJ2-3
clone size: many
CDR3 DNA: TGCAGTGCTGGCTCGGGAGATACGCAGTATTTT
CDR3 protein: CSAGSGDTQYF

D gene: -
V gene: TRBV4-3
J gene: TRBJ2-7
clone size: -
CDR3 DNA: TGCGCCAGCAGCCAAGGGGGCAGGGGCTACGAGCAGTACTTC
CDR3 protein: CASSQGGRGYEQYF

D gene: TRBD1
V gene: TRBV27
J gene: TRBJ2-7
clone size: -
CDR3 DNA: TGTGCCAGCACCACACCGGGGACAGGGAAGCACAACGAGCAGTACTTC
CDR3 protein: CASTTPGTGKHNEQYF

D gene: TRBD1
V gene: TRBV29-1
J gene: TRBJ2-7
clone size: -
CDR3 DNA: TGCAGCGTTGAAGAGACCGTACTCCCGGGACAGGGGGTCTACGAGCAGTACTTC
CDR3 protein: CSVEETVLPGQGVYEQYF

D gene: -
V gene: TRBV4-2
J gene: TRBJ2-7
clone size: few
CDR3 DNA: TGTGCCAGCAGCCATCATAGGCTCGGTGAGCAGTACTTC
CDR3 protein: CASSHHRLGEQYF

D gene: -
V gene: TRBV20-1
J gene: TRBJ1-1
clone size: many
CDR3 DNA: TGCAGTGCCCCCAGCGCCATGAACACTGAAGCTTTCTTT
CDR3 protein: CSAPSAMNTEAFF

D gene: -
V gene: TRBV18
J gene: TRBJ1-2
clone size: many
CDR3 DNA: TGTGCCAGCTCCGCCCGTAGAGCAGAGGGTTATTTGGACACCTTC
CDR3 protein: CASSARRAEGYLDTF

D gene: -
V gene: TRBV5-1
J gene: TRBJ2-7
clone size: many
CDR3 DNA: TGCGCCAGCAGCTTTTCGGCCGGCTACGAGCAGTACTTC
CDR3 protein: CASSFSAGYEQYF

D gene: TRBD1
V gene: TRBV5-1
J gene: TRBJ1-3
clone size: many
CDR3 DNA: TGCGCCAGCAGCCCGACAGGGAGGACTGGAAACACCATATATTTT
CDR3 protein: CASSPTGRTGNTIYF

D gene: TRBD2
V gene: TRBV7-7
J gene: TRBJ2-7
clone size: many
CDR3 DNA: TGTGCCAGCAGCCCGGGACTAGCAGGTCCCTACGAGCAGTACTTC
CDR3 protein: CASSPGLAGPYEQYF

D gene: -
V gene: TRBV28
J gene: TRBJ1-5
clone size: many
CDR3 DNA: TGTGCCAGCGGTACAGGGTTTGAGCCCCAGCATTTT
CDR3 protein: CASGTGFEPQHF

D gene: -
V gene: TRBV6-2/TRBV6-3
J gene: TRBJ2-7
clone size: few
CDR3 DNA: TGTGCCAGCAGTAGTTTGGATGGCGAGCAGTACTTC
CDR3 protein: CASSSLDGEQYF

D gene: TRBD1
V gene: TRBV10-3
J gene: TRBJ1-1
clone size: many
CDR3 DNA: TGTGCCATCAGGAAATCATTGGGACAGGGGAACACTGAAGCTTTCTTT
CDR3 protein: CAIRKSLGQGNTEAFF

D gene: TRBD1
V gene: TRBV12-3/TRBV12-4
J gene: TRBJ2-2
clone size: few
CDR3 DNA: TGTGCCAGCAGTCCCTCGACAGGGGGGAACACCGGGGAGCTGTTTTTT
CDR3 protein: CASSPSTGGNTGELFF

D gene: -
V gene: TRBV20-1
J gene: TRBJ2-7
clone size: many
CDR3 DNA: TGCAGTGCTAGGGATGGGGACGAGGGGTTTGGGCAGTACTTC
CDR3 protein: CSARDGDEGFGQYF

D gene: TRBD2
V gene: TRBV5-5
J gene: TRBJ2-1
clone size: many
CDR3 DNA: TGTGCCAGCAGCTTGACGGGGGGCTCCTACAATGAGCAGTTCTTC
CDR3 protein: CASSLTGGSYNEQFF

D gene: TRBD2
V gene: TRBV24-1
J gene: TRBJ2-5
clone size: many
CDR3 DNA: TGTGCCACCAGTGGGACTAGCGAGTCGGAGACCCAGTACTTC
CDR3 protein: CATSGTSESETQYF

D gene: TRBD1
V gene: TRBV19
J gene: TRBJ2-4
clone size: many
CDR3 DNA: TGTGCCAGTAGCCGGGACAGGAGAAACATTCAGTACTTC
CDR3 protein: CASSRDRRNIQYF

D gene: TRBD2
V gene: TRBV7-9
J gene: TRBJ2-1
clone size: -
CDR3 DNA: TGTGCCAGCAGCTCGTCCATAGCGGGAGCGTGGAATGAGCAGTTCTTC
CDR3 protein: CASSSSIAGAWNEQFF

D gene: TRBD2
V gene: TRBV5-1
J gene: TRBJ2-5
clone size: many
CDR3 DNA: TGCGCCAGCAGCCTAGCGGGAGGGCCAGGCGGAGAGACCCAGTACTTC
CDR3 protein: CASSLAGGPGGETQYF

D gene: -
V gene: TRBV5-1
J gene: TRBJ2-2
clone size: many
CDR3 DNA: TGCGCCACCCGTAGCGGTTACGGGGAGCTGTTTTTT
CDR3 protein: CATRSGYGELFF

D gene: -
V gene: TRBV18
J gene: TRBJ1-1
clone size: -
CDR3 DNA: TGTGCCAGCTCACCATTGGGGAGGGACACTGAAGCTTTCTTT
CDR3 protein: CASSPLGRDTEAFF

D gene: -
V gene: TRBV7-3
J gene: TRBJ1-1
clone size: many
CDR3 DNA: TGTGCCAGCAGCCGACAGGTGAACACTGAAGCTTTCTTT
CDR3 protein: CASSRQVNTEAFF

D gene: -
V gene: TRBV7-8
J gene: TRBJ2-4
clone size: many
CDR3 DNA: TGTGCCAGCAGCTTAATGGCCTCAATGGGAAAAAACATTCAGTACTTC
CDR3 protein: CASSLMASMGKNIQYF

D gene: -
V gene: TRBV5-1
J gene: TRBJ2-1
clone size: many
CDR3 DNA: TGCGCCAGCAGCGTACAAACAGGAATATACAATGAGCAGTTCTTC
CDR3 protein: CASSVQTGIYNEQFF